These T cell receptor beta chains were read from a single sample in a study of shared T cell receptors in the human thymus. TCRdb keeps only in-frame clones here, not all; method: immunoSEQ multiplex PCR. The data contain hundreds of thousands of clones, roughly 90% of them singletons. Another study also made use of these data, one on human thymus T cells.

Sequencing input: thymocytes. The origin of the receptors is a boy less than two years old with a congenital heart defect. Both conserved end residues are trimmed from each CDR3. The order of the fields is V gene, D gene, J gene, CDR3 protein. A D gene is named only where the DNA matches it firmly.

TRBV6-1	TRBD1	TRBJ1-3	ASSERRVKWDRGLLRSGNTIY
TRBV6-5	NA	TRBJ2-2	ASSSDTNTGELF
TRBV11-3	TRBD1	TRBJ1-4	ASGTGDPSEKLF
TRBV29-1	NA	TRBJ2-2	GGSGPGELF
TRBV19	TRBD2	TRBJ2-7	ASRAGASGSSYEQY
TRBV10-3	TRBD2	TRBJ2-5	AISVDSGQETQY
TRBV5-1	NA	TRBJ2-1	ASSLDRAGNNEQF
TRBV15	TRBD1	TRBJ2-3	ATSRGDRDEGSTDTQY
TRBV9	TRBD2	TRBJ2-7	ASSVESGVGEQY
TRBV12-5	NA	TRBJ1-3	ASGLGHRGCGNTIY
TRBV5-6	TRBD1	TRBJ1-2	ASSLKVGTGSDGYT
TRBV5-1	TRBD2	TRBJ2-5	ASSLGSGGAQETQY
TRBV21-1	NA	TRBJ1-2	ASSVRQGDIRGYT
TRBV15	TRBD2	TRBJ2-1	ATSRARGRADHNEQF
TRBV7-8	NA	TRBJ1-4	ASSPPESRERNEKLF
TRBV7-2	NA	TRBJ2-7	ASSFRGPRPYEQY
TRBV4-2	TRBD2	TRBJ2-7	ASSLNWGLAGNEQY
TRBV19	NA	TRBJ2-1	AAGRDYNEQF
TRBV9	TRBD2	TRBJ2-3	ASSVVGVSGSADTQY
TRBV2	TRBD1	TRBJ2-4	ASSPTTGAKNIQY
TRBV6-1	NA	TRBJ2-3	ASSDQEGFSLVDTQY
TRBV6-4	TRBD2	TRBJ2-3	ASSDSSLRSQRDPDTQY
TRBV29-1	NA	TRBJ1-1	SVEDYGRAHTEAF
TRBV30	TRBD2	TRBJ2-1	AWSVRLLAGVNEQF
TRBV4-2	NA	TRBJ1-5	ASTRGSNQPQH
TRBV5-6	NA	TRBJ1-4	ASSFRTPRGNEKLF
TRBV6-1	NA	TRBJ1-1	ASSEWGGLTEAF
TRBV25-1	NA	TRBJ1-1	ASRDSMNTEAF
TRBV29-1	TRBD1	NA	SVVRTGASSYEQY
TRBV19	NA	TRBJ2-1	ASSIGGQVRGKHNEQF
TRBV9	NA	TRBJ1-1	ASGPPDRTENTEAF
TRBV11-2	TRBD1	TRBJ1-2	ASSFTLPTGNYGYT
TRBV28	NA	TRBJ1-1	ATITRREDTEAF
TRBV6-5	NA	TRBJ2-6	ASSLQGSGANVLT
TRBV12-5	TRBD1	TRBJ2-5	ASGLADPGQGAKTQY
TRBV6-5	NA	TRBJ2-5	ASAEGSKKTQY
TRBV21-1	NA	TRBJ2-7	ASSKSADYEQY